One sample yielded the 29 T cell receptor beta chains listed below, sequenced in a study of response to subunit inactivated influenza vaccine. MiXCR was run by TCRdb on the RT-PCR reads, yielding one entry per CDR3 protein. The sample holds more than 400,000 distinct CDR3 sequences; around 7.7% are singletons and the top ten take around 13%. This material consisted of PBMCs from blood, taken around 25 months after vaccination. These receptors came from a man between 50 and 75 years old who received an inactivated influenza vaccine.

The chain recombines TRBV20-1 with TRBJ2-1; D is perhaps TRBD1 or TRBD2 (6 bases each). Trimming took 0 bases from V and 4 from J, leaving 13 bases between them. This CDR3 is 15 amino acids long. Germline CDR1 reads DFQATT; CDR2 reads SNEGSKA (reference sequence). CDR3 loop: CSARDLSGAYNEQFF. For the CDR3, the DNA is TGCAGTGCTAGAGATCTCTCGGGGGCGTACAATGAGCAGTTCTTC.

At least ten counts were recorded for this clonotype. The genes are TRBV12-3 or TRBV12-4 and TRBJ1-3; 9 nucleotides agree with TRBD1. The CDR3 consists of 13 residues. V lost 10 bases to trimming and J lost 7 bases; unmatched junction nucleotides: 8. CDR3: CATDRDRANTIYF. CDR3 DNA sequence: TGTGCCACTGACCGGGACAGGGCGAACACCATATATTTT.

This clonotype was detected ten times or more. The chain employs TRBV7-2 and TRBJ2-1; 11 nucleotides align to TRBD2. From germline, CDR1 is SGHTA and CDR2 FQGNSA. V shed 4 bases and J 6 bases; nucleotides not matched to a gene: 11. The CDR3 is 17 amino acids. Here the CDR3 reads CASSSVLTSGTANEQFF. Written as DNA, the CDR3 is TGTGCCAGCAGCTCCGTCCTGACTAGCGGGACCGCCAATGAGCAGTTCTTC.

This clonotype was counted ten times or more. The CDR3 loop reads CASSKSGSYNEQFF. CDR3 sequence (DNA): TGTGCCAGCAGTAAAAGCGGGAGTTACAATGAGCAGTTCTTC. This chain links TRBV6-1 with TRBJ2-1; 8 positions match TRBD2. CDR3 length: 14 residues. V dropped 5 bases and J dropped 4; count of bases not matched to a gene: 4. Germline V gene data show CDR1 as MNHNS and CDR2 as SASEGT.

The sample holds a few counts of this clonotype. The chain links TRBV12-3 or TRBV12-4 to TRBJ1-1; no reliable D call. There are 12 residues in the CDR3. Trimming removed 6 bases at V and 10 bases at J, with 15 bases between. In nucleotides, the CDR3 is TGTGCCAGCAGCGAAACGCTTTACGGAGCTTTCTTT. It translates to CASSETLYGAFF.

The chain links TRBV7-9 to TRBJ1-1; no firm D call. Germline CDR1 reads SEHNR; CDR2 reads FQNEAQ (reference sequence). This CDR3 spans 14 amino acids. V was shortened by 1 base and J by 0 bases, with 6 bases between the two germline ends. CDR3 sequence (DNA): TGTGCCAGCAGCTTAGGGTATTTGAACACTGAAGCTTTCTTT. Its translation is CASSLGYLNTEAFF.

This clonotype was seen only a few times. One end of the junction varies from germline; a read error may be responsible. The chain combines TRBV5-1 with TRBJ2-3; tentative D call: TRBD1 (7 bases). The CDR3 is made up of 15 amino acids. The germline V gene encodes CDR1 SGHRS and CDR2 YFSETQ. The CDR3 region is CASSPEGQLTDTQYF. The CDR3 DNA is TGCGCCAGCAGTCCGGAGGGACAGCTCACAGATACGCAGTACTTT.

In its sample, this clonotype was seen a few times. The CDR3 loop is CASSQDGAAYNEQFF. The CDR3 bases are TGCGCCAGCAGCCAAGATGGGGCAGCCTACAATGAGCAGTTCTTC. V usage is TRBV4-3 and J usage is TRBJ2-1; D is possibly TRBD1 (5 bases). In germline, CDR1 is LGHNA, CDR2 YSLEER. The ends were cut back, 0 bases at V and 2 bases at J, with 8 bases in the middle. The CDR3 is made up of 15 amino acids.

CDR3 residues: CASSQDVRGGATDTQYF. The CDR3 DNA is TGCGCCAGCAGCCAAGACGTCCGCGGGGGGGCGACAGATACGCAGTATTTT. This chain links TRBV4-3 with TRBJ2-3; TRBD2 matches 9 bases. With V trimmed by 0 bases and J by 3 bases, 7 bases remained unmatched. Germline V gene data show CDR1 as LGHNA and CDR2 as YSLEER. CDR3 size: 17 residues.

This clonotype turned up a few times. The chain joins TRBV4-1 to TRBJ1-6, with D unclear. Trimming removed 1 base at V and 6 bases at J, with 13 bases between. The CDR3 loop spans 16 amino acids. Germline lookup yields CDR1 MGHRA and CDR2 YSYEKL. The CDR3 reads CASSQGPGFGNSPLHF. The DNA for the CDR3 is TGCGCCAGCAGCCAAGGGCCCGGGTTCGGTAATTCACCCCTCCACTTT.

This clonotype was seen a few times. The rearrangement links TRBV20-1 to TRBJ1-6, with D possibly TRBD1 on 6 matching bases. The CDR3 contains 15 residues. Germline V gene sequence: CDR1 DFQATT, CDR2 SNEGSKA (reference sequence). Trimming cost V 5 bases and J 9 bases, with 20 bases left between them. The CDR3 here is CSALTPGSGASPLHF. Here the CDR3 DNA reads TGCAGTGCTCTCACCCCCGGGTCAGGGGCTTCACCCCTCCACTTT.

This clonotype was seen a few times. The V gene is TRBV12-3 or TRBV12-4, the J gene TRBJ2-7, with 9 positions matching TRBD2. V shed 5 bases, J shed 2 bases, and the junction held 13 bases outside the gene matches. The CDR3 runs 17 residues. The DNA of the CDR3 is TGTGCCAGCAGTGTATCCACCGGGACTAGCAAGGCCTACGAGCAGTACTTC. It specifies CASSVSTGTSKAYEQYF.

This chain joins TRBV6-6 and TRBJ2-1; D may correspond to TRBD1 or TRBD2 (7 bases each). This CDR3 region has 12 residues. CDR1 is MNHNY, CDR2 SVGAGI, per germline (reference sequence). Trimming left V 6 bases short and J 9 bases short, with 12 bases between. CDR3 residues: CASRTGEGEQFF. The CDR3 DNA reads TGTGCCAGCAGAACAGGGGAGGGTGAGCAGTTCTTC.

The CDR3 DNA reads TGCGCCAGCGCCTCCACCCTGGACAGCCACAAAAACATTCAGTACTTC. It codes for CASASTLDSHKNIQYF. The chain combines TRBV5-1 with TRBJ2-4, with a possible D match to TRBD1 (6 bases). Deletions cut 7 bases from V and 3 bases from J, with 20 bases between. This CDR3 region has 16 residues. Germline CDR1 and CDR2: SGHRS and YFSETQ.

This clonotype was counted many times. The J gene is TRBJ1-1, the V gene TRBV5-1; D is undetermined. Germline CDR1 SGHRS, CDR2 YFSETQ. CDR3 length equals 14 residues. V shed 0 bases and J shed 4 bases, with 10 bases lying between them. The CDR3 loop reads CASSLVMRTTEAFF. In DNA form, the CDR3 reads TGCGCCAGCAGCTTGGTAATGCGGACCACTGAAGCTTTCTTT. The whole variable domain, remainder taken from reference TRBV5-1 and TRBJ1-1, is KAGVTQTPRYLIKTRGQQVTLSCSPISGHRSVSWYQQTPGQGLQFLFEYFSETQRNKGNFPGRFSGRQFSNSRSEMNVSTLELGDSALYLCASSLVMRTTEAFFGQGTRLTVV.

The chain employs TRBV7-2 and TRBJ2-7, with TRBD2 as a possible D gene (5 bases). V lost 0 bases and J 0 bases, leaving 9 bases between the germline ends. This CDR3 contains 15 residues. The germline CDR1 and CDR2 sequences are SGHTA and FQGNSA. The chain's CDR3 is CASSLAEVVSYEQYF. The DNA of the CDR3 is TGTGCCAGCAGCTTAGCGGAGGTTGTCTCCTACGAGCAGTACTTC.

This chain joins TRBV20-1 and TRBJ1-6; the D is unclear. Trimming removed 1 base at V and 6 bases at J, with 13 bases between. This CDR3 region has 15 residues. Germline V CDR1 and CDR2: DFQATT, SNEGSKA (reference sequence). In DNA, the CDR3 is TGCAGTGCTAGAGGAGGTGGGTTTGTTAATTCACCCCTCCACTTT. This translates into CSARGGGFVNSPLHF.

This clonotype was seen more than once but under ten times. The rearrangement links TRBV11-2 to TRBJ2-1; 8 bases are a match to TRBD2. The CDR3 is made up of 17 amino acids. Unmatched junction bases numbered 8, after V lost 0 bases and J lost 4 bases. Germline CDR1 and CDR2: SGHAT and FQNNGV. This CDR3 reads CASSLDPTSGAYNEQFF. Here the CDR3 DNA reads TGTGCCAGCAGCTTAGATCCTACTAGCGGAGCATACAATGAGCAGTTCTTC.

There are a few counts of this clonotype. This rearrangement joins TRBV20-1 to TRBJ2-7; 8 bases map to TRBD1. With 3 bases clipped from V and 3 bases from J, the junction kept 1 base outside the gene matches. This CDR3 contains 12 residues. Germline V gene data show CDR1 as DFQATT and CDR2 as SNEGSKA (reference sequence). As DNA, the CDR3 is TGCAGTGCTAGCGGGACAGGCTACGAGCAGTACTTC. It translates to CSASGTGYEQYF.

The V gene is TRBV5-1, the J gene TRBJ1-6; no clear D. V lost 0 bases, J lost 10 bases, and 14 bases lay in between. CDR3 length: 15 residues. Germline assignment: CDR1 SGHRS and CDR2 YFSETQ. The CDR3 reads CASSLEHMGGSPLHF. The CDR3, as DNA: TGCGCCAGCAGCTTGGAACACATGGGTGGATCACCCCTCCACTTT.

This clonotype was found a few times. CDR3 region: CASSPTSVANTGELFF. The DNA for the CDR3 is TGCGCCAGCAGCCCAACTAGCGTCGCGAACACCGGGGAGCTGTTTTTT. This chain links TRBV5-1 with TRBJ2-2; 7 positions match TRBD2. J gave up 0 bases and V 4 bases, and 6 bases lay outside the gene matches. The CDR3 loop spans 16 amino acids. Germline loops: CDR1 SGHRS, CDR2 YFSETQ.

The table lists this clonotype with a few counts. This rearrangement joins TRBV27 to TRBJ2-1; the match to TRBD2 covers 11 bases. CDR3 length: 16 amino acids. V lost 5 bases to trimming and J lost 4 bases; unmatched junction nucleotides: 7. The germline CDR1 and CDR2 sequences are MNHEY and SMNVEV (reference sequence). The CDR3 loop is CASSLIGTSGYNEQFF. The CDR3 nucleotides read TGTGCCAGCAGTCTTATAGGGACTAGCGGTTACAATGAGCAGTTCTTC.

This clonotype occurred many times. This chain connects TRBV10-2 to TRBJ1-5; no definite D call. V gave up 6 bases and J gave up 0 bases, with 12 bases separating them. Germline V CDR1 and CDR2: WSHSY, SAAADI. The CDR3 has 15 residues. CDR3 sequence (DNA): TGCGCCAGCAGCTCAGGCGTTTATAGCAATCAGCCCCAGCATTTT. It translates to CASSSGVYSNQPQHF.

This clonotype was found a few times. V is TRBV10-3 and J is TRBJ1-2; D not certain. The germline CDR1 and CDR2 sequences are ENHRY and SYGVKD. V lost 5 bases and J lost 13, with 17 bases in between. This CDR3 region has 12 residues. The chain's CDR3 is CAISTKPFTGTF. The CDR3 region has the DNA TGTGCCATCAGTACCAAGCCATTTACGGGCACCTTC.

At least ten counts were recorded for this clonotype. CDR3 region: CASSATGGIYNEQFF. CDR3 sequence (DNA): TGTGCCAGCAGCGCGACAGGGGGCATCTACAATGAGCAGTTCTTC. V usage is TRBV9 and J usage is TRBJ2-1, with 10 bases identical to TRBD1. Germline V gene lookup returns CDR1 SGDLS and CDR2 YYNGEE. The CDR3 has 15 residues. The V and J ends lost 3 bases and 3 bases, in that order; junction bases with no gene match: 3.

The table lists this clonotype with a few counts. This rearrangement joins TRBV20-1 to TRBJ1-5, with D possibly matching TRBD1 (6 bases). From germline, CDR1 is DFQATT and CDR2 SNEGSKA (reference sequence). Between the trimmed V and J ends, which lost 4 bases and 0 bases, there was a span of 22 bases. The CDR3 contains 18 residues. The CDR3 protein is CSANPISGTHYSNQPQHF. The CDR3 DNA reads TGCAGTGCTAACCCTATCTCCGGGACACATTATAGCAATCAGCCCCAGCATTTT.

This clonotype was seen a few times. CDR3 amino acids: CASSQDRGRGWEQFF. CDR3 DNA: TGCGCCAGCAGCCAAGATAGAGGCCGGGGCTGGGAGCAGTTCTTC. The chain employs TRBV4-1 and TRBJ2-1; D is perhaps TRBD1 or TRBD2 (5 bases each). Germline CDR1 reads MGHRA; CDR2 reads YSYEKL. Trimming took 0 bases from V and 10 from J, leaving 16 bases between them. The CDR3 is made up of 15 amino acids.

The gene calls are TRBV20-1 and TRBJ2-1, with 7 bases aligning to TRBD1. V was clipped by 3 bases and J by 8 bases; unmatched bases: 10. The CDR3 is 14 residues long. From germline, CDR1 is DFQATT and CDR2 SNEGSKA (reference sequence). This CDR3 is CSARGTAGIDEQFF. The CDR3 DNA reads TGCAGTGCTAGGGGGACAGCCGGCATCGATGAGCAGTTCTTC.

CDR3 DNA sequence: TGTGCCAGCAGCCAGGGCTTCGAAGGAAACACCATATATTTT. Its translation is CASSQGFEGNTIYF. The chain couples TRBV4-2 to TRBJ1-3, with D unclear. V lost 3 bases, J lost 4 bases, and 10 bases lay in between. CDR1 LGHNA and CDR2 YNFKEQ come from the germline V gene. CDR3 size: 14 residues.